Shown below are 24 T cell receptor beta chains from a single sample sequenced in a study of CD8+CD57+ T cells in acquired aplastic anemia. CDR3 and TCR beta VDJ profiling relied on a genomic DNA template. A single record per CDR3 protein comes from TCRdb applying MiXCR to the reads. Of approximately 160,000 distinct CDR3 sequences listed, around 45% are singletons. Material for sequencing was sorted CD4+, CD8+, or CD8+CD57+ T cells (not recorded which) from PBMCs. The receptors originated from a human donor in good health.

This clonotype was detected many times. The chain links TRBV6-6 to TRBJ1-1, with D unresolved. Trimming cost V 0 bases and J 2 bases, with 10 bases left between them. Germline loops: CDR1 MNHNY, CDR2 SVGAGI (reference sequence). There are 15 residues in the CDR3. The CDR3 loop reads CASSYSRPDNTEAFF. CDR3 DNA: TGTGCCAGCAGTTACTCGCGTCCCGACAACACTGAAGCTTTCTTT.

The V gene is TRBV24-1, the J gene TRBJ1-5; D remains ambiguous. V shed 3 bases and J shed 7 bases, with 6 bases lying between them. CDR3 size: 12 residues. Germline CDR1 KGHDR, CDR2 SFDVKD. CDR3 region: CATSDGQQPQHF. DNA for the CDR3: TGTGCCACCAGTGATGGGCAGCAGCCCCAGCATTTT.

J is TRBJ2-3 and V is TRBV7-9, with 9 bases that match TRBD2. The CDR3 totals 13 residues. CDR1 is SEHNR and CDR2 is FQNEAQ in the germline V gene (reference sequence). CDR3 nucleotide sequence: TGTGGCGCGGGAGGGCCGAACATAGATACGCAGTATTTT. Its protein is CGAGGPNIDTQYF.

The sample holds many counts of this clonotype. The chain is built from TRBV19 and TRBJ2-2; 9 bases are shared with TRBD2. This CDR3 is built from 18 residues. Germline V gives CDR1 LNHDA, CDR2 SQIVND (reference sequence). After removal of 7 bases from V and 5 bases from J, the junction contained 17 bases not matched to a gene. As DNA, the CDR3 is TGTGCCAGTACCGACGTCGTTGGTAGCGGGAGTCTTACCGGGGAGCTGTTTTTT. As protein: CASTDVVGSGSLTGELFF.

Note on this clonotype: Mismatch with germline at one junction end may stem from a read error. The chain carries TRBV10-3 and TRBJ2-6, with 9 nucleotides matching TRBD1. Germline V CDR1 and CDR2: ENHRY, SYGVKD. CDR3 length equals 17 residues. CDR3 sequence reads: CASSERGTGSGANVLTF. The DNA for the CDR3 is TGTGCCAGCAGTGAAAGGGGGACAGGGTCTGGGGCCAACGTCCTGACTTTC.

The gene calls are TRBV20-1 and TRBJ1-4; TRBD1 might be the D (6 bases). The CDR3 runs 11 residues. Looked up from germline, CDR1 is DFQATT and CDR2 is SNEGSKA (reference sequence). Trimming took 6 bases from V and 8 from J, leaving 10 bases between them. CDR3: CSARGGEKLFF. The CDR3 DNA reads as TGCAGTGCCAGGGGCGGCGAAAAACTGTTTTTT.

A remark on this clonotype: At one end, the junction sequence differs from germline, possibly due to a read error. The chain employs TRBV10-3 and TRBJ1-4, with D unresolved. There are 14 residues in the CDR3. Germline values: CDR1 ENHRY, CDR2 SYGVKD. CDR3 amino acids: CAIKDGATNEKLVF. The CDR3 DNA sequence: TGTGCCATCAAGGACGGAGCAACTAATGAAAAACTGGTTTTT.

This clonotype has more than one count but fewer than ten. The V gene is TRBV11-2, the J gene TRBJ2-1, with TRBD1 matching 8 bases. The germline gives CDR1 SGHAT, CDR2 FQNNGV. CDR3 length: 16 amino acids. With V trimmed by 6 bases and J by 3 bases, 10 bases remained unmatched. CDR3: CASRSTRGRVYNEQFF. The CDR3 DNA follows: TGTGCCAGCAGGTCGACCAGGGGGCGCGTCTACAATGAGCAGTTCTTC.

This clonotype has ten or more counts. The chain links TRBV12-3 or TRBV12-4 to TRBJ2-7; D is undetermined. V dropped 5 bases and J dropped 7 bases, with 15 bases sitting between them. This CDR3 is built from 13 residues. CDR3 nucleotide sequence: TGTGCCAGCAGTCCCAGAAGCCTAGGAGAGCAGTACTTC. Protein product: CASSPRSLGEQYF.

This clonotype was seen at least ten times. The chain is built from TRBV7-3 and TRBJ1-1; D perhaps matches TRBD1 (6 bases). In germline, CDR1 is SGHTA, CDR2 FQGTGA. CDR3 length equals 15 residues. The V end was cut by 5 bases, the J end by 3 bases, with 16 bases between. In DNA, the CDR3 is TGTGCCAGCAGCCTCGCCGGGGGGGCGGACACTGAAGCTTTCTTT. Its translation is CASSLAGGADTEAFF.

The chain employs TRBV25-1 and TRBJ1-1, with D perhaps matching TRBD1 (5 bases). CDR3 size: 17 residues. With 7 bases removed from V and 1 base from J, the gap between germline ends came to 22 bases. Germline assignment: CDR1 MGHDK and CDR2 SYGVNS. The DNA for the CDR3 is TGTGCCAGCACGCCCCATGACTACGGGGGTCGGAACACTGAAGCTTTCTTT. Its translation: CASTPHDYGGRNTEAFF.

Turning to this clonotype: A read error is possible here, since a much larger clone lies one base away. The V gene is TRBV11-2, the J gene TRBJ1-1; D ambiguous. The length of the CDR3 is 13 residues. The germline gives CDR1 SGHAT, CDR2 FQNNGV. CDR3 coding DNA: TGTGCCAGCAGCTTAGACAGTTACACTGATGCTTTCTTT. It specifies CASSLDSYTDAFF. The full variable domain, rest sourced from reference TRBV11-2 and TRBJ1-1, is EAGVAQSPRYKIIEKRQSVAFWCNPISGHATLYWYQQILGQGPKLLIQFQNNGVVDDSQLPKDRFSAERLKGVDSTLKIQPAKLEDSAVYLCASSLDSYTDAFFGQGTRLTVV.

Points on this clonotype: Given a much more abundant clone one base away, this may be a read error. The rearrangement joins TRBV7-9 to TRBJ1-2, with D uncertain. The germline V gene encodes CDR1 SEHNR and CDR2 FQNEAQ (reference sequence). V lost 4 bases and J 8 bases, leaving 20 bases between the germline ends. The CDR3 extends over 15 amino acids. DNA for the CDR3: TGTGCCAGCAGCTCGTTAGGACGACTCATTGTAGGCTACACCTTC. Its translation: CASSSLGRLIVGYTF. Supplemented by reference TRBV7-9 and TRBJ1-2, the full variable domain reads DTGVSQNPRHKITKRGQNVTFRCDPISEHNRLYWYRQTLGQGPEFLTYFQNEAQLEKSRLLSDRFSAERPKGSFSTLEIQRTEQGDSAMYLCASSSLGRLIVGYTFGSGTRLTVV.

CDR3: CASSESGSHEQYF. Written as DNA, the CDR3 is TGTGCCAGCAGCGAGAGCGGGAGCCACGAGCAGTACTTC. This rearrangement joins TRBV7-9 to TRBJ2-7, with 8 bases aligning to TRBD2. CDR1 and CDR2 from the germline V gene are SEHNR and FQNEAQ (reference sequence). The CDR3 contains 13 residues. V trimming: 5 bases; J trimming: 5 bases; junction bases outside the gene matches: 5.

The chain carries TRBV18 and TRBJ1-6; 11 bases are shared with TRBD1. J was trimmed by 6 bases and V by 4 bases; bases with no gene match: 5. This CDR3 has 16 residues. CDR1 is KGHSH, CDR2 LQKENI, per germline. The CDR3, as DNA: TGTGCCAGCTCACTTGGACAGGGGGCGCGTAATTCACCCCTCCACTTT. Translation gives CASSLGQGARNSPLHF.

The J gene is TRBJ1-1, the V gene TRBV19; no firm D call. V lost 3 bases, J lost 1 base, and 12 bases lay in between. CDR1 LNHDA and CDR2 SQIVND come from the germline V gene (reference sequence). This CDR3 spans 15 amino acids. Here the CDR3 DNA reads TGTGCCAGTAGTATCGTCCCGGTCGCGAACACTGAAGCTTTCTTT. Its translation is CASSIVPVANTEAFF.

This clonotype appeared many times. The chain employs TRBV7-9 and TRBJ1-3; the D is unclear. The germline gives CDR1 SEHNR, CDR2 FQNEAQ (reference sequence). The CDR3 loop spans 16 amino acids. V lost 1 base to trimming and J lost 3 bases, with 13 bases between them. CDR3 DNA sequence: TGTGCCAGCAGCTTAGGAATGGTGGGCTTTGGAAACACCATATATTTT. Its translation is CASSLGMVGFGNTIYF.

CDR3 nucleotides: TGCAGTGCTTCGACAGGGGAAGGCCAGCCCCAGCATTTT. This encodes CSASTGEGQPQHF. The V gene is TRBV20-1, the J gene TRBJ1-5; 8 bases fit TRBD1. CDR1 and CDR2 (germline): DFQATT, SNEGSKA (reference sequence). This CDR3 spans 13 amino acids. V shed 5 bases, J shed 7 bases, and the junction held 7 bases outside the gene matches.

This clonotype was seen at least ten times. This sequence joins TRBV7-3 and TRBJ1-5; D is undetermined. The CDR3 spans 15 residues. Trimming took 0 bases from V and 3 from J, leaving 9 bases between them. CDR1 is SGHTA and CDR2 is FQGTGA in the germline V gene. DNA of the CDR3: TGTGCCAGCAGCTTAACGGAGGTCAACAATCAGCCCCAGCATTTT. Translated: CASSLTEVNNQPQHF.

Ten or more counts support this clonotype. V gene TRBV5-4 combines with J gene TRBJ2-7; D perhaps matches TRBD2 (6 bases). This CDR3 region has 16 residues. In germline, CDR1 is SGHNT, CDR2 YYREEE (reference sequence). Between the trimmed V and J ends, which lost 2 bases and 0 bases, there was a span of 15 bases. The DNA for the CDR3 is TGTGCCAGCAGCTTTGGAGGGTCAGCAAGCTCCTACGAGCAGTACTTC. It yields the protein CASSFGGSASSYEQYF.

J is TRBJ1-3 and V is TRBV6-1; perhaps TRBD1 as D (6 bases). Germline V gene data show CDR1 as MNHNS and CDR2 as SASEGT. This CDR3 is 16 amino acids long. V lost 5 bases and J 0 bases, leaving 14 bases between the germline ends. CDR3 coding DNA: TGTGCCAGCAGTCTTCCGGACAGCCCCTCTGGAAACACCATATATTTT. It yields the protein CASSLPDSPSGNTIYF.

In DNA, the CDR3 is TGTGCCAGCATTTACCGTTGGGCGGGAAACCAAGAGACCCAGTACTTC. It is translated as CASIYRWAGNQETQYF. The rearrangement joins TRBV28 to TRBJ2-5; D might be TRBD2 (6 bases). CDR3 length: 16 amino acids. CDR1 MDHEN and CDR2 SYDVKM come from the germline V gene. Trimming shortened V by 7 bases and J by 0 bases, and 18 bases separated the two germline ends.

A few counts support this clonotype. The CDR3 here is CAISVGLSDGAFF. In DNA, the CDR3 is TGTGCCATCAGTGTCGGGCTTTCCGATGGGGCTTTCTTT. The chain joins TRBV10-3 to TRBJ1-1; D is ambiguous. Germline CDR1 is ENHRY and CDR2 is SYGVKD. The CDR3 runs 13 residues. The V and J ends lost 4 bases and 11 bases respectively, with 17 bases between them.

The rearrangement joins TRBV15 to TRBJ1-2, with D unclear. CDR1 is LNHNV and CDR2 is YYDKDF in the germline V gene (reference sequence). The CDR3 extends over 14 amino acids. Trimming took off 5 bases at V and 0 bases at J, with 10 bases between the two ends. The CDR3 DNA is TGTGCCACCAGCGTCAGTCCAGCTAACTATGGCTACACCTTC. It yields the protein CATSVSPANYGYTF.